This T cell receptor (beta chain) was recorded in a study of blood T cell repertoires in COVID-19 (dated by TCRdb to between 2020 and 2021). Study-level background: Collaborator samples came from the United States, Italy and Spain and covered acute and convalescent phases of COVID-19. The repertoires were made available in a free public database intended to serve as a resource for research on the immune response to SARS-CoV-2. The prospective study material was composed of cDNA or gDNA derived from T cells, B-cell-depleted T cells, or PBMCs. HLA class I and class II types, where available, came from metadata supplied by the sample provider rather than from assay-based typing. Samples came from the ongoing ImmuneRACE study (first 160 participants) plus 1,254 subjects from 6 global collaborators. The sample metadata nearly always contained a de-identified subject ID, COVID-19 status, age in years and sex. Subjects who had been exposed to COVID-19, were actively infected with it, or had recovered from it provided the deeply sampled blood TCRbeta repertoires that made up the dataset. What the work shows at the level of the full study, not this receptor alone: How much clinical and demographic metadata was included differed by source and by participant, and the metadata was provided uncurated.

TCRbeta CDR3 regions were amplified from genomic DNA using the immunoSEQ Assay, a bias-controlled multiplex PCR. The published analysis was carried out like this. The number of nucleated cells in each sample was estimated from the amplification of reference gene primers within the assay. To quantify the absolute abundance of each unique TCRbeta CDR3 rearrangement, sequence reads were collapsed and filtered. For each sample, productive Simpson clonality was calculated as the square root of Simpson's diversity index over productive rearrangements. Entries here come from immuneACCESS through TCRdb and include only in-frame sequences with V and J called. Some clones fail to appear in such tables; in the studies checked, an unresolved V gene covers under half of the shortfall, and the cause of the remainder is unknown. V and J calls and clone size are as listed in that table; D and trimming were resolved from the DNA. A total of around 400,000 clones appear in this sample, roughly 90% of them only once. Around 1.2% of the sample is in the top ten clones.

Each collaborating institution followed its own protocols to collect whole blood in K2EDTA tubes. For TCRbeta analysis, collaborator samples were shipped as frozen whole blood, as isolated PBMCs, or as DNA extracted from either sample type. At the junction V is shortened by 7 bases and J by 4 bases; bases outside the gene matches: 4. The germline V gene gives CDR1 as MGHDK and CDR2 as SYGVNS. The CDR3 contains 14 residues, cysteine and phenylalanine counted. This entry keeps only the CDR3 DNA: 42 bases, framed from base 1. As regards this clone: It lacks a known antigen. No much larger clonotype is one base removed from it; base qualities were not supplied.

Here the chain combines TRBV25-1 and TRBJ1-5; 10 junctional bases match TRBD1. The receptor was isolated from a man between 35 and 55 years old with acute or convalescent COVID-19. The sample taken for sequencing was peripheral blood. CDR3 protein: CASTGQGGNQPQHF. The base sequence is TGTGCCAGCACCGGACAGGGGGGAAATCAGCCCCAGCATTTT.